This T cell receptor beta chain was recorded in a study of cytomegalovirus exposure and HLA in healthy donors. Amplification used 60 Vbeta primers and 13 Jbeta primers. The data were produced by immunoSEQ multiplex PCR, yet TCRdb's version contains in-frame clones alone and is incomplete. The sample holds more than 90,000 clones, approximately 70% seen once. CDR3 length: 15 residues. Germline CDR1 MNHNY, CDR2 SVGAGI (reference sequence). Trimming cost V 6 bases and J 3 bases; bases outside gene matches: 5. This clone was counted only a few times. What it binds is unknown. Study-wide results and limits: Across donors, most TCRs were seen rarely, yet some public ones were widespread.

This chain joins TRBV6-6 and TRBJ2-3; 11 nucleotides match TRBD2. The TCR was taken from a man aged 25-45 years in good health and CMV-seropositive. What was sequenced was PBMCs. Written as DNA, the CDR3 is TGTGCCAGCAGCCTTAGCGGGAGGGAGACAGATACGCAGTATTTT. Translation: CASSLSGRETDTQYF.